This T cell receptor (beta chain) appears in the sequencing data of a study of blood T cell repertoires in COVID-19. About the research overall: There were acute and convalescent COVID-19 samples, and they came from the United States, Italy and Spain. The analysed material was cDNA or gDNA that came from T cells, B-cell-depleted T cells, or PBMCs.

Per the authors' pipeline: Counts of nucleated cells, estimated from reference gene primer amplification, were obtained. The data were produced by immunoSEQ multiplex PCR, yet TCRdb's version contains in-frame clones alone and is incomplete. The DNA was the basis for D and trimming; V, J and clone size are from that table. The sample lists 540,000 or so clones, about 89% occurring once. One Seattle source followed patients from active infection through their disease course. The sequence came from a woman between 50 and 59 years old with COVID-19, enrolled during active disease. Sequenced: peripheral blood.

The CDR3 loop reads CASSIVGGLTGELFF. CDR3 DNA: TGTGCCAGTAGTATAGTAGGGGGCCTAACCGGGGAGCTGTTTTTT. The rearrangement links TRBV19 to TRBJ2-2; 7 positions agree with TRBD1. The CDR3 runs to 15 residues. V lost 1 base and J lost 5; bases outside the gene matches: 4. Germline V lookup: CDR1 LNHDA, CDR2 SQIVND (reference sequence).